The following is a TCR beta chain sequence with its context. What it binds is not known. This record comes from a study of vaccination effects on CD4 cells after COVID-19. The length of the CDR3 is 15 residues. CDR1 and CDR2 from the germline V gene are LNHNV and YYDKDF (reference sequence). The ends were cut back, 1 base at V and 9 bases at J, with 16 bases in the middle. Investigators separated out CD4+ T cells once around 11 days of culture had passed. Study-wide points: At late timepoints after vaccination, vaccine- and infection-induced clones shrank markedly.

Produced via immunoSEQ multiplex PCR; TCRdb's table is partial and in-frame only. The sample carries tens of thousands of clones, 82% recorded once. The chain links TRBV15 to TRBJ1-5; no clear D gene. This TCR came from a human donor who received a COVID-19 vaccine. The material was CD4+ T cells from PBMCs cultured without peptide, obtained before COVID-19 vaccination. The CDR3 sequence: CATSRVPGEVLPQHF. In DNA, the CDR3 is TGTGCCACCAGCAGAGTCCCGGGAGAGGTGTTGCCCCAGCATTTT.